This TCR beta chain originates from a study of T cell repertoires in cytomegalovirus infection. As for the study in general: CMV epitopes used comprised recently identified HLA-C-restricted ones and well-studied HLA-B-restricted ones. Indications came from public TCR beta signatures; they pointed to CMV infection and to a matching HLA type. Study results and limitations: Across the ex vivo response, the dominant clonotypes were HLA-C-restricted CMV-specific TCR beta clonotypes.

CDR3 length equals 13 residues. V was shortened by 0 bases and J by 6 bases, with 6 bases between the two germline ends. The germline V gene encodes CDR1 MNHEY and CDR2 SMNVEV (reference sequence). Remarks on this clonotype: Its matching antigen is unknown.

TCRdb recomputed calls from the reads with MiXCR, one row per CDR3 protein. The sample shows 400,000 to 600,000 distinct CDR3 sequences, about 42% of them seen only once. This chain connects TRBV27 to TRBJ2-1; D gene uncertain. The TCR originated in a human donor in good health (CMV status not recorded). Some clones in this sample may be carry-over from other donors' samples. The specimen was cultured PBMCs, collected from culture after CMV antigen stimulation. CDR3 nucleotide sequence: TGTGCCAGCAGTTTATCCGCAGGCAATGAGCAGTTCTTC. Translated: CASSLSAGNEQFF.